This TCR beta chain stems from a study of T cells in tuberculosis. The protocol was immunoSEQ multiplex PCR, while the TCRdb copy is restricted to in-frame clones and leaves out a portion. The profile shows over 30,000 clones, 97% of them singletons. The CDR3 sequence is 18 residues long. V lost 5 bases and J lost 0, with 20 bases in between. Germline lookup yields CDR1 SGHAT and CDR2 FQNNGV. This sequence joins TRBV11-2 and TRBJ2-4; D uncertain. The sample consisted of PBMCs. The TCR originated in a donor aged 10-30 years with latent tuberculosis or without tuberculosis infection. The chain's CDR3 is CASSHGSGLTLAKNIQYF. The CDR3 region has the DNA TGTGCCAGCAGCCACGGCAGTGGGCTCACTCTAGCCAAAAACATTCAGTACTTC.